The clone carrying this T cell receptor (beta chain) was observed once. The data belong to a study of tumor-infiltrating lymphocytes in glioblastoma multiforme. Germline CDR1 reads LGHNA; CDR2 reads YNFKEQ. CDR3 size: 14 residues. The germline V and J ends were trimmed by 3 bases and 0 bases, with 7 bases remaining between them. TCR beta libraries were built from RNA through three nested multiplex PCR rounds using modified ARM-PCR. TCRdb re-called the multiplex PCR reads through MiXCR, storing one row per CDR3 protein. The table has just over 9,000 distinct CDR3 sequences, around two thirds seen once.

The origin of this receptor is a male donor with glioblastoma. The chain is built from TRBV4-2 and TRBJ2-3; no clear D. The material sequenced was brain tumor tissue. For the CDR3, the DNA is TGTGCCAGCAGCCAGGGTCGGAGCACAGATACGCAGTATTTT. Translation: CASSQGRSTDTQYF.